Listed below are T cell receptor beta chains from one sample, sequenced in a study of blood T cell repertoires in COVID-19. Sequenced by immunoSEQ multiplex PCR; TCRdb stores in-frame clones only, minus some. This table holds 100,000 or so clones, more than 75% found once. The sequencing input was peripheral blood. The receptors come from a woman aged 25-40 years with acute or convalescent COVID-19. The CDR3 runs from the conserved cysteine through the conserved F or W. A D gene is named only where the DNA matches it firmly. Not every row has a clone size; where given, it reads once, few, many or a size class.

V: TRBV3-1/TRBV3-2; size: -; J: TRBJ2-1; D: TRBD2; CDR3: CASSQVLLAGNNEQFF; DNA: TGTGCCAGCAGCCAAGTGTTATTAGCGGGGAACAATGAGCAGTTCTTC
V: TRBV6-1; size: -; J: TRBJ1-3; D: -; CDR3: CASSELEGTIYF; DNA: TGTGCCAGCAGTGAATTGGAGGGCACCATATATTTT
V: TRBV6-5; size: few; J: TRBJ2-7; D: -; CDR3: CASSRGPSYEQYF; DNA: TGTGCCAGTTCCAGGGGCCCCTCCTACGAGCAGTACTTC
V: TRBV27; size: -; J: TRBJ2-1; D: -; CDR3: CASTYGDEQFF; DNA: TGTGCCAGCACCTACGGGGATGAGCAGTTCTTC
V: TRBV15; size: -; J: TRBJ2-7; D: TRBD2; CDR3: CATSRAGGSYEQYF; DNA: TGTGCCACCAGCAGGGCGGGGGGATCCTACGAGCAGTACTTC
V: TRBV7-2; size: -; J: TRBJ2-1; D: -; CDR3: CASSLQGWQGRNEQFF; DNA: TGTGCCAGCAGCCTGCAAGGGTGGCAGGGTAGGAATGAGCAGTTCTTC
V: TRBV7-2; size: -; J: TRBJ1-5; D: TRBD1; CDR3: CASSLRQGVNQPQHF; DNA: TGTGCCAGCAGCTTGCGACAGGGGGTGAATCAGCCCCAGCATTTT
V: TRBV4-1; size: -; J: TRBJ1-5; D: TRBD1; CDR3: CASSQEGQHPNQPQHF; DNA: TGCGCCAGCAGCCAAGAGGGACAGCACCCCAATCAGCCCCAGCATTTT
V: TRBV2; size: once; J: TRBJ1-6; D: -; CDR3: CASSAGSYNSPLHF; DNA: TGTGCCAGCAGTGCGGGGTCCTATAATTCACCCCTCCACTTT
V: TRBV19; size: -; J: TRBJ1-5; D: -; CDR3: CASSWTALTGQPQHF; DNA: TGTGCCAGTAGCTGGACCGCTTTGACGGGGCAGCCCCAGCATTTT
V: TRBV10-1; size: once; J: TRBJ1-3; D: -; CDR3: CASTFSVSIYF; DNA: TGCGCCAGCACTTTCTCGGTATCCATATATTTT
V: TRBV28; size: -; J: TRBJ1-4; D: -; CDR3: CASSLVRRDNEKLFF; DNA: TGTGCCAGCAGTTTAGTCCGGAGAGATAATGAAAAACTGTTTTTT
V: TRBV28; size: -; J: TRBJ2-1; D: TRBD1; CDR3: CASTEGGDHNEQFF; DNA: TGTGCCAGCACCGAAGGGGGCGATCACAATGAGCAGTTCTTC
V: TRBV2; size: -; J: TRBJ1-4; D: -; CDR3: CASKYGGEKLFF; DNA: TGTGCCAGCAAGTATGGAGGCGAAAAACTGTTTTTT
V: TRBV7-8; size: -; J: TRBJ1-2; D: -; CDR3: CASSPPDSFPYYGYTF; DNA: TGTGCCAGCAGCCCCCCGGACAGCTTCCCCTACTATGGCTACACCTTC
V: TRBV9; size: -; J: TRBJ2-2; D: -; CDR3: CASSVVSVGTGELFF; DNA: TGTGCCAGCAGCGTAGTAAGTGTCGGCACCGGGGAGCTGTTTTTT
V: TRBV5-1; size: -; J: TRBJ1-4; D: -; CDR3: CASSFLTPDSEKLFF; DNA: TGCGCCAGCAGCTTCCTGACCCCCGACAGTGAAAAACTGTTTTTT
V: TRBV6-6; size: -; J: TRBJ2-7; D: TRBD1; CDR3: CASSYGGQGYEQYF; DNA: TGTGCCAGCAGTTACGGCGGACAGGGGTACGAGCAGTACTTC
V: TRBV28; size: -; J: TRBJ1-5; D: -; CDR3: CASAPPDRRSNQPQHF; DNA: TGTGCCAGCGCACCCCCCGACAGGCGTAGCAATCAGCCCCAGCATTTT
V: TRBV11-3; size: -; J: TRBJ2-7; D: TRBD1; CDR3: CASSLARGKDEQYF; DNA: TGTGCCAGCAGCTTAGCCAGGGGGAAGGACGAGCAGTACTTC
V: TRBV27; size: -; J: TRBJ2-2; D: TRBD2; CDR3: CASSRSSGGPFANTGELFF; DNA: TGTGCCAGCAGTAGGTCGAGCGGGGGCCCGTTCGCGAACACCGGGGAGCTGTTTTTT
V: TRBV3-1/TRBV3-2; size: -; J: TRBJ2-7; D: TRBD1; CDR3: CASSDRDRGQYF; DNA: TGTGCCAGCAGCGACAGGGACCGCGGGCAGTACTTC
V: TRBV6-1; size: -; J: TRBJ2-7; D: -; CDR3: CASSEVFGVSYEQYF; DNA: TGTGCCAGCAGTGAAGTTTTCGGGGTCTCCTACGAGCAGTACTTC
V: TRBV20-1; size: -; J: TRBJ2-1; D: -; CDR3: CSASSSMGEQFF; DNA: TGCAGTGCTAGTAGTAGCATGGGTGAGCAGTTCTTC
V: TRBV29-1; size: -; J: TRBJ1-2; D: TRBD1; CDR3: CSVEDLGQGAWGGRYTF; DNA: TGCAGCGTTGAAGATCTGGGACAGGGGGCTTGGGGAGGGCGCTACACCTTC
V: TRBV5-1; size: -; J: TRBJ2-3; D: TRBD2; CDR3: CASSLPGGDTQYF; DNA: TGCGCCAGCAGCCTGCCGGGAGGAGATACGCAGTATTTT
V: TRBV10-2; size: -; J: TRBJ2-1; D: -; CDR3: CASSNSFSSYNEQFF; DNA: TGCGCCAGCTCCAACAGCTTTTCCTCCTACAATGAGCAGTTCTTC
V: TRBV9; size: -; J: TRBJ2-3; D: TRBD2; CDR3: CASSVRSGGGTDTQYF; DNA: TGTGCCAGCAGCGTACGAAGCGGGGGGGGCACAGATACGCAGTATTTT
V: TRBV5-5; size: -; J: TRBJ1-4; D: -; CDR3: CASSGTADEKLFF; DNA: TGTGCCAGCAGCGGTACAGCGGATGAAAAACTGTTTTTT
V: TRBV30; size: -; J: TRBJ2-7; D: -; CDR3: CAWSWTEISYEQYF; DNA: TGTGCCTGGAGTTGGACAGAGATCTCCTACGAGCAGTACTTC
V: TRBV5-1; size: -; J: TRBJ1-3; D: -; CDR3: CASFDNRAGNTIYF; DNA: TGCGCCAGCTTTGATAACAGGGCTGGAAACACCATATATTTT
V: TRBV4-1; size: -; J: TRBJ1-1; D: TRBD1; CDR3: CASSPKTGPTEAFF; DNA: TGCGCCAGCAGCCCAAAGACAGGGCCCACTGAAGCTTTCTTT
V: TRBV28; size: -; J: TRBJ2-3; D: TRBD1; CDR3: CASSVTGGTDTQYF; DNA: TGTGCCAGCAGTGTGACAGGGGGCACAGATACGCAGTATTTT
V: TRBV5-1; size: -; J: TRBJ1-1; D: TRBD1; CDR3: CASSLVTGDTEAFF; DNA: TGCGCCAGCAGCTTGGTCACAGGGGACACTGAAGCTTTCTTT
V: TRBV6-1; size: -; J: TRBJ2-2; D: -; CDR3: CASSEWAGISGELFF; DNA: TGTGCCAGCAGTGAATGGGCAGGGATAAGCGGGGAGCTGTTTTTT
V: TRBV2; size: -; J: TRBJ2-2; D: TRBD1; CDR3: CASSPSGTGVGGELFF; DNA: TGTGCCAGCAGCCCTTCCGGGACAGGGGTTGGCGGGGAGCTGTTTTTT
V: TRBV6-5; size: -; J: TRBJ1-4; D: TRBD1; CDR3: CASAGQNNEKLFF; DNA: TGTGCCAGCGCGGGACAGAATAATGAAAAACTGTTTTTT
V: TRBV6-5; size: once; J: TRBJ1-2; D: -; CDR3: CASSYGGAGGYTF; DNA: TGTGCCAGCAGTTACGGGGGGGCCGGCGGCTACACCTTC
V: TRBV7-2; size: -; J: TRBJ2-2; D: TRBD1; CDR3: CATRETGTGITGELFF; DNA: TGTGCCACCAGAGAGACGGGGACAGGGATAACCGGGGAGCTGTTTTTT
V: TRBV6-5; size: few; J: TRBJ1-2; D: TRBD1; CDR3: CASSYWDRGGGYTF; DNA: TGTGCCAGCAGTTACTGGGACAGGGGTGGCGGCTACACCTTC
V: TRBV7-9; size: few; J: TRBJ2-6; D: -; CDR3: CASSFGIQSGSGANVLTF; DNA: TGTGCCAGCAGCTTCGGGATCCAGTCCGGGTCTGGGGCCAACGTCCTGACTTTC
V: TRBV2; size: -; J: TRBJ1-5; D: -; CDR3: CASSTDRQGFYSNQPQHF; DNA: TGTGCCAGCAGTACGGACAGACAAGGGTTTTATAGCAATCAGCCCCAGCATTTT
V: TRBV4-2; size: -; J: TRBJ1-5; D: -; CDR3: CASSQEDSPNQPQHF; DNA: TGTGCCAGCAGCCAAGAGGACAGTCCCAATCAGCCCCAGCATTTT
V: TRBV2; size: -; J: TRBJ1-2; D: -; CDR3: CASSVLDSNGYTF; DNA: TGTGCCAGCAGTGTCCTGGACTCAAATGGCTACACCTTC
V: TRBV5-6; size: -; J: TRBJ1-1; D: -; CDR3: CASSRIGVTVNTEAFF; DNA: TGTGCCAGCAGTCGAATAGGGGTCACGGTGAACACTGAAGCTTTCTTT
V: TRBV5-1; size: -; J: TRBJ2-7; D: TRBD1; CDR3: CASSSHTLTGWEQYF; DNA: TGCGCCAGCAGCTCCCACACTCTGACAGGGTGGGAGCAGTACTTC
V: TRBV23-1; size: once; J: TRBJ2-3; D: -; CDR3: CARIDRLQSSFNTDTQYF; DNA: TGCGCCAGAATAGACAGGTTGCAATCAAGTTTTAACACAGATACGCAGTATTTT
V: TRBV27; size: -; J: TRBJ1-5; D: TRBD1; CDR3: CASSSDRVGQPQHF; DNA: TGTGCCAGCAGCAGTGACAGGGTCGGACAGCCCCAGCATTTT
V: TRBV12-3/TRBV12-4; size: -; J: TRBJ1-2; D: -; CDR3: CASSLRGNYGYTF; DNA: TGTGCCAGCAGTTTGAGGGGGAACTATGGCTACACCTTC
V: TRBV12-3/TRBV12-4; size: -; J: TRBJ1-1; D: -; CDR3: CASSLQENTEAFF; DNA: TGTGCCAGCAGCTTACAGGAGAACACTGAAGCTTTCTTT
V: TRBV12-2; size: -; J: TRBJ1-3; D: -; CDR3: CASRSTGVLAGNTIYF; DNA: TGTGCAAGTCGCTCTACAGGGGTGTTGGCTGGAAACACCATATATTTT
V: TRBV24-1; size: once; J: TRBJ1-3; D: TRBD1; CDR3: CATSDLRPSEDRGLYSGNTIYF; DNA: TGTGCCACCAGTGACCTACGTCCCTCTGAGGACAGGGGCCTTTACTCTGGAAACACCATATATTTT
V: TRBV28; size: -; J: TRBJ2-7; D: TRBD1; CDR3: CASSLQGVRYEQYF; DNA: TGTGCCAGCAGTTTACAGGGGGTGCGATACGAGCAGTACTTC
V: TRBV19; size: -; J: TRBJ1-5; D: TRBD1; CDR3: CASSTRGLQLQHF; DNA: TGTGCCAGTAGTACCAGGGGGCTCCAGCTCCAGCATTTT
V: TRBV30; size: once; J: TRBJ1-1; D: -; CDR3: CAWSVTDRNTEAFF; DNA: TGTGCCTGGAGTGTCACGGACAGGAACACTGAAGCTTTCTTT
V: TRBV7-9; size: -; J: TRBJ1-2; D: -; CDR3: CASSLPQGRDYGYTF; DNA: TGTGCCAGCAGCCTACCACAGGGCCGGGACTATGGCTACACCTTC
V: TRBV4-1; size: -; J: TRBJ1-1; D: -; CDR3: CASSDPRRLEAFF; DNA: TGCGCCAGCAGCGATCCGCGGCGGCTTGAAGCTTTCTTT
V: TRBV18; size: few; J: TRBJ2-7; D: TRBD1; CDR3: CASSPSGGHEQYF; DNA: TGTGCCAGCTCACCTTCAGGGGGTCACGAGCAGTACTTC
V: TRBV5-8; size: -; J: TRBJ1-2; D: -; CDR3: CASSFYSQGIDYGYTF; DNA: TGTGCCAGCAGCTTCTATTCTCAGGGGATCGACTATGGCTACACCTTC
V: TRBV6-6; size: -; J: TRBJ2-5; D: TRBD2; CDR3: CASTGRRLAGQETQYF; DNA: TGTGCCAGCACAGGTCGGCGACTAGCGGGCCAAGAGACCCAGTACTTC